The TCR beta chain under discussion was sequenced for a study of blood T cell repertoires in COVID-19. Overall study context: From T cells, B-cell-depleted T cells, or PBMCs came the material, which was cDNA or gDNA.

The CDR3 spans 14 residues. V trimming: 4 bases; J trimming: 4 bases; junction bases outside the gene matches: 3. The germline V gene has CDR1 ENHRY and CDR2 SYGVKD. Measured with immunoSEQ multiplex PCR; TCRdb has only the in-frame clones, and not every one. This table has a few hundred thousand clones, approximately 90% appearing once. The sequenced sample was peripheral blood. The chain has TRBV10-3 and TRBJ2-3, with 9 nucleotides matching TRBD1. This receptor was obtained from a man younger than 30 with active or convalescent COVID-19. CDR3: CAISGTGVADTQYF. CDR3 DNA: TGTGCCATCAGTGGGACAGGGGTAGCAGATACGCAGTATTTT.